A selection of T cell receptor beta chains follows, all from one sample in a study of graft-versus-host responses after intestinal transplantation. Generated by immunoSEQ multiplex PCR, the TCRdb table keeps only in-frame clones and is missing some. The sample has 40,000 to 45,000 clones; roughly 89% are singletons. The sample consisted of PBMCs, taken approximately 320 days after intestinal transplant. Receptor source: a human patient who received an intestinal transplant, so some T cells may come from the graft donor. Each CDR3 is given with its conserved first and last residue. The order of the fields is V gene, J gene, clone size, D gene, CDR3 protein, CDR3 DNA. D genes are given only for firm matches. Size is omitted from some rows. Given values are once, few, many or a class for expanded clones.

v_gene: TRBV9; j_gene: TRBJ2-7; abundance: -; d_gene: -; CDR3aa: CASSVDYLAEQYF; CDR3nt: TGTGCCAGCAGCGTGGATTATCTGGCCGAGCAGTACTTC
v_gene: TRBV28; j_gene: TRBJ2-7; abundance: -; d_gene: -; CDR3aa: CASSLCIGDRRGHPYEQYF; CDR3nt: TGTGCCAGCAGTTTATGCATTGGGGACCGGAGGGGGCACCCCTACGAGCAGTACTTC
v_gene: TRBV11-2; j_gene: TRBJ1-6; abundance: -; d_gene: TRBD1; CDR3aa: CASSVNRGPGNSPLHF; CDR3nt: TGTGCCAGCAGCGTTAACAGGGGGCCAGGGAATTCACCCCTCCACTTT
v_gene: TRBV5-4; j_gene: TRBJ2-1; abundance: -; d_gene: -; CDR3aa: CASSRGTLGSGEQFF; CDR3nt: TGTGCCAGCAGCCGAGGGACGCTCGGGTCGGGTGAGCAGTTCTTC
v_gene: TRBV9; j_gene: TRBJ1-1; abundance: -; d_gene: -; CDR3aa: CASSLGGGTEAFF; CDR3nt: TGTGCCAGCAGCTTAGGGGGGGGCACTGAAGCTTTCTTT
v_gene: TRBV5-1; j_gene: TRBJ1-2; abundance: once; d_gene: TRBD1; CDR3aa: CASSWGQGLDYGYTF; CDR3nt: TGCGCCAGCAGCTGGGGACAGGGGCTTGACTATGGCTACACCTTC
v_gene: TRBV7-9; j_gene: TRBJ2-1; abundance: once; d_gene: -; CDR3aa: CASSPTQQQQFF; CDR3nt: TGTGCCAGCAGCCCTACTCAGCAGCAGCAGTTCTTC
v_gene: TRBV7-3; j_gene: TRBJ1-5; abundance: -; d_gene: -; CDR3aa: CASSLTFWWLIHVWGGQPQHF; CDR3nt: TGTGCCAGCAGCTTAACGTTTTGGTGGTTAATTCATGTGTGGGGGGGGCAGCCCCAGCATTTT
v_gene: TRBV6-5; j_gene: TRBJ2-4; abundance: -; d_gene: -; CDR3aa: CASSYKQVLAKNIQYF; CDR3nt: TGTGCCAGCAGTTACAAACAGGTGTTAGCCAAAAACATTCAGTACTTC
v_gene: TRBV28; j_gene: TRBJ2-1; abundance: -; d_gene: -; CDR3aa: CASSLGRTNEQFF; CDR3nt: TGTGCCAGCAGTTTGGGGAGAACGAATGAGCAGTTCTTC
v_gene: TRBV4-1; j_gene: TRBJ2-5; abundance: -; d_gene: -; CDR3aa: CASSQGNYLYQETQYF; CDR3nt: TGCGCCAGCAGCCAAGGTAACTACTTGTACCAAGAGACCCAGTACTTC